A single sample gave rise to the 31 T cell receptor beta chains below, sequenced in a study of cytomegalovirus exposure and HLA in healthy donors. This PCR relied on a set of 60 Vbeta primers and 13 Jbeta primers. Some clones are missing from TCRdb's copy, which holds only in-frame ones; the method was immunoSEQ multiplex PCR. The sample contains about 150,000 clones, 80% to 90% of which appear only once. Material for sequencing was PBMCs. The receptors shown here come from a woman aged 18-35 years in good health and CMV-seronegative.

The chain joins TRBV28 to TRBJ1-2, with a tentative D call TRBD1 (5 bases). CDR1 is MDHEN, CDR2 SYDVKM, per germline. This CDR3 spans 17 amino acids. The V and J ends lost 3 bases and 7 bases respectively, with 24 bases between them. This CDR3 is CASSFWSRDSPEGGYTF. CDR3 DNA sequence: TGTGCCAGCAGTTTTTGGTCAAGGGACTCTCCCGAGGGTGGCTACACCTTC.

The chain uses TRBV9 and TRBJ2-3; 11 bases map to TRBD1. Losses at the gene ends were 4 bases for V and 5 bases for J; bases not matched to a gene: 6. The V gene's germline CDR1 is SGDLS and CDR2 YYNGEE. The CDR3 totals 15 residues. The CDR3 spells CASSPPGTGGDTQYF. The CDR3, as DNA: TGTGCCAGCAGCCCCCCGGGGACAGGGGGAGATACGCAGTATTTT.

This chain's CDR3 is CASTSGRATDTQYF. As DNA, the CDR3 is TGTGCCAGTACTAGCGGGAGGGCCACAGATACGCAGTATTTT. J is TRBJ2-3 and V is TRBV19, with 12 bases matching TRBD2. The germline gives CDR1 LNHDA, CDR2 SQIVND (reference sequence). J lost 2 bases, V lost 7 bases, and 1 base had no gene match. The CDR3 contains 14 residues.

The chain combines TRBV27 with TRBJ1-2; 8 bases map to TRBD1. The CDR3 is 13 residues long. J lost 10 bases, V lost 7 bases, and 11 bases had no gene match. CDR1 is MNHEY, CDR2 SMNVEV, per germline (reference sequence). The CDR3 spells CASTIRRGLPYTF. CDR3 in DNA: TGTGCCAGCACTATCCGCAGGGGGCTCCCCTACACCTTC.

This chain uses TRBV2 with TRBJ2-3, with 7 bases identical to TRBD2. CDR3 length: 17 residues. J gave up 2 bases and V 6 bases, and 14 bases lay outside the gene matches. The germline CDR1 and CDR2 sequences are SNHLY and FYNNEI. DNA of the CDR3: TGTGCCAGCAGGGCCGGACGGGGAGCGGGGAACACAGATACGCAGTATTTT. It yields the protein CASRAGRGAGNTDTQYF.

The chain couples TRBV7-3 to TRBJ2-5, with 7 positions matching TRBD2. Germline trimming cut 4 bases from V and 9 bases from J; bases unmatched to any gene: 8. The CDR3 runs 13 residues. Germline V lookup: CDR1 SGHTA, CDR2 FQGTGA. CDR3 residues: CASSSMGGSAQYF. The CDR3 DNA is TGTGCCAGCAGCTCAATGGGGGGGTCGGCCCAGTACTTC.

The chain has TRBV29-1 and TRBJ1-3; perhaps TRBD1 as D (5 bases). This CDR3 has 19 amino acids. Trimming shortened V by 0 bases and J by 0 bases, and 21 bases separated the two germline ends. Germline V CDR1 and CDR2: SQVTM, ANQGSEA. CDR3 sequence: CSVEEILYRIFRSGNTIYF. In DNA form, the CDR3 reads TGCAGCGTTGAAGAGATCCTCTACAGGATCTTTCGCTCTGGAAACACCATATATTTT.

In its sample, this clone was seen a few times. The V gene is TRBV6-5, the J gene TRBJ2-5, with 7 bases lining up with TRBD1. The DNA matches TRBJ2-7 better at its end, which makes the J call doubtful. This CDR3 has 12 amino acids. Germline V gene sequence: CDR1 MNHEY, CDR2 SVGAGI. CDR3: CASSGGQREQYF. CDR3 coding DNA: TGTGCCAGCAGTGGGGGACAGCGCGAGCAGTACTTC.

The chain joins TRBV5-6 to TRBJ1-2; 9 nucleotides align to TRBD1. There are 18 residues in the CDR3. Per the germline V gene, CDR1 is SGHDT and CDR2 is YYEEEE. The J segment lost 4 bases and the V segment lost 0 bases, leaving 13 bases of the junction unmatched. DNA for the CDR3: TGTGCCAGCAGCTTGGAGTTTTCTGGGACAGGGACCCTCTATGGCTACACCTTC. Amino acids: CASSLEFSGTGTLYGYTF.

The V call is TRBV6-5, the J call TRBJ1-1, with 9 bases matching TRBD1. CDR1 is MNHEY and CDR2 is SVGAGI in the germline V gene. V was clipped by 5 bases and J by 7 bases; unmatched bases: 5. CDR3 length: 13 amino acids. The CDR3 sequence is CASSGQGQGEAFF. CDR3 in DNA: TGTGCCAGCAGTGGACAGGGGCAGGGTGAAGCTTTCTTT.

This chain joins TRBV7-3 and TRBJ2-1; the match to TRBD2 covers 8 bases. The CDR3 covers 15 residues. The germline gives CDR1 SGHTA, CDR2 FQGTGA. J lost 7 bases, V lost 3 bases, and 8 bases had no gene match. CDR3 protein: CASSFSAGVVNEQFF. The CDR3 bases are TGTGCCAGCAGCTTCTCAGCGGGAGTCGTGAATGAGCAGTTCTTC.

The chain recombines TRBV6-5 with TRBJ2-1; D remains unclear. The ends were cut back, 5 bases at V and 0 bases at J, with 5 bases in the middle. CDR3 length: 13 residues. Germline V gene lookup returns CDR1 MNHEY and CDR2 SVGAGI. As DNA, the CDR3 is TGTGCCAGCAGTCCGAGCTCCTACAATGAGCAGTTCTTC. The encoded protein is CASSPSSYNEQFF.

The V call is TRBV27, the J call TRBJ1-2, with D perhaps TRBD1 (6 bases). Germline V gene data show CDR1 as MNHEY and CDR2 as SMNVEV (reference sequence). Deletions cut 2 bases from V and 3 bases from J, with 10 bases between. The CDR3 length is 14 residues. CDR3 nucleotides: TGTGCCAGCAGTTTAGCTGGGGGCGACTATGGCTACACCTTC. Translation: CASSLAGGDYGYTF.

This clone was seen once. The junction differs from germline at one of its ends, possibly a read error. The CDR3 DNA sequence: TGTGCTAGCAGCCCCCGACAGGGCTTCGGACAGCCCCAGCATTTT. Translated: CASSPRQGFGQPQHF. This sequence joins TRBV7-7 and TRBJ1-5; 7 nucleotides match TRBD1. The CDR3 runs 15 residues. Germline values: CDR1 SSHAT, CDR2 FNYEAQ (reference sequence).

This clone occurred a few times. This chain connects TRBV28 to TRBJ2-7, with 8 bases lining up with TRBD1. This CDR3 is built from 13 residues. In germline, CDR1 is MDHEN, CDR2 SYDVKM. V lost 10 bases to trimming and J lost 0 bases; unmatched junction nucleotides: 5. The CDR3, as DNA: TGTGCCACCCACAGGGGGAGCTCCTACGAGCAGTACTTC. Translated, it gives CATHRGSSYEQYF.

The J gene is TRBJ2-7, the V gene TRBV11-2; TRBD2 matches at 11 bases. This CDR3 comprises 14 residues. V lost 3 bases, J lost 6 bases, and 4 bases stayed unmatched. Germline CDR1 reads SGHAT; CDR2 reads FQNNGV. The DNA for the CDR3 is TGTGCCAGCAGCTTTAGCGGGGGGGCCGGCGAGCAGTACTTC. The encoded protein is CASSFSGGAGEQYF.

This clone appeared once. This CDR3 is also generated by other DNA sequences in the sample. The chain employs TRBV4-1 and TRBJ1-2; the match to TRBD1 covers 8 bases. V shed 1 base and J 4 bases; nucleotides not matched to a gene: 2. The CDR3 has 14 residues. Germline loops: CDR1 MGHRA, CDR2 YSYEKL. The CDR3 sequence: CASSQAGGGYGYTF. The CDR3 DNA reads TGCGCCAGCAGCCAAGCAGGGGGCGGCTATGGCTACACCTTC.

J is TRBJ1-2 and V is TRBV7-2; tentatively, D is TRBD1 (6 bases). The V end lost 5 bases, the J end lost 4 bases, and 8 bases lay between the germline ends. Germline V gives CDR1 SGHTA, CDR2 FQGNSA. The CDR3 loop spans 12 amino acids. CDR3 in DNA: TGTGCCAGCAGCGACAGGAGCTATGGCTACACCTTC. It encodes CASSDRSYGYTF.

As to this clone: This sample also contains other DNA sequences that code for the same CDR3. V and J are TRBV6-1 and TRBJ2-7, with 7 nucleotides matching TRBD2. V gave up 6 bases and J gave up 2 bases; unmatched junction bases: 10. CDR1 is MNHNS and CDR2 is SASEGT in the germline V gene. The CDR3 sequence is 15 residues long. CDR3 in DNA: TGTGCCAGCAGCCTAGAACGGGAGGAAACCTACGAGCAGTACTTC. This codes for CASSLEREETYEQYF.

CDR3 in amino acids: CASSLLAGGRNEQFF. In DNA form, the CDR3 reads TGCGCCAGCAGCCTACTGGCGGGGGGAAGGAATGAGCAGTTCTTC. The chain joins TRBV5-1 to TRBJ2-1; TRBD2 matches 8 bases. The CDR3 runs 15 residues. Germline CDR1 reads SGHRS; CDR2 reads YFSETQ. With 4 bases clipped from V and 7 bases from J, the junction kept 10 bases outside the gene matches.

The V and J genes are TRBV9 and TRBJ1-5; possible D gene TRBD1, 6 bases. Germline lookup yields CDR1 SGDLS and CDR2 YYNGEE. V was cut by 3 bases and J by 9 bases, with 22 bases left in between. The CDR3 covers 16 residues. Here the CDR3 reads CASSERPDRTLGPQHF. CDR3 sequence (DNA): TGTGCCAGCAGCGAGCGTCCCGACAGGACCCTGGGGCCCCAGCATTTT.

The chain joins TRBV9 to TRBJ2-3; 9 positions match TRBD2. Per the germline V gene, CDR1 is SGDLS and CDR2 is YYNGEE. V lost 0 bases, J lost 0 bases, and 5 bases stayed unmatched. The CDR3 has 17 amino acids. CDR3 sequence (DNA): TGTGCCAGCAGCGTAGGAGGTAGCGGGGGTAGCACAGATACGCAGTATTTT. Translation: CASSVGGSGGSTDTQYF.

The chain is built from TRBV5-1 and TRBJ1-1; TRBD1 is a possible D gene (5 bases). The CDR3 consists of 13 residues. The ends were cut back, 7 bases at V and 2 bases at J, with 12 bases in the middle. In germline, CDR1 is SGHRS, CDR2 YFSETQ. The CDR3 loop reads CASSQGINTEAFF. Here the CDR3 DNA reads TGCGCCAGCTCGCAGGGAATCAACACTGAAGCTTTCTTT. Supplemented by reference TRBV5-1 and TRBJ1-1, the full variable domain reads KAGVTQTPRYLIKTRGQQVTLSCSPISGHRSVSWYQQTPGQGLQFLFEYFSETQRNKGNFPGRFSGRQFSNSRSEMNVSTLELGDSALYLCASSQGINTEAFFGQGTRLTVV.

The chain employs TRBV4-3 and TRBJ1-2; D possibly corresponds to TRBD1 (5 bases). The CDR3 spans 14 residues. Germline V CDR1 and CDR2: LGHNA, YSLEER. V lost 0 bases to trimming and J lost 4 bases, with 9 bases between them. The chain's CDR3 is CASSQEEGLYGYTF. The CDR3 region has the DNA TGCGCCAGCAGCCAAGAGGAGGGACTCTATGGCTACACCTTC.

J is TRBJ2-3 and V is TRBV27; D gene unclear. The V and J ends lost 2 bases and 5 bases respectively, with 8 bases between them. CDR1 and CDR2 from the germline V gene are MNHEY and SMNVEV (reference sequence). The CDR3 is 13 amino acids. The CDR3 here is CASSLRRLDTQYF. The CDR3 DNA is TGTGCCAGCAGTTTAAGGCGGCTAGATACGCAGTATTTT.

The gene calls are TRBV30 and TRBJ2-7; no reliable D call. The CDR3 has 12 residues. Germline V gene lookup returns CDR1 GTSNPN and CDR2 SVGIG (reference sequence). With 0 bases removed from V and 8 bases from J, the gap between germline ends came to 11 bases. CDR3 sequence reads: CAWSVPGAKQYF. The CDR3, as DNA: TGTGCCTGGAGTGTACCAGGCGCTAAGCAGTACTTC.

The V and J genes are TRBV18 and TRBJ1-3; D possibly corresponds to TRBD1 (6 bases). Trimming left V 6 bases short and J 1 base short, with 19 bases between. Germline V gene sequence: CDR1 KGHSH, CDR2 LQKENI. The CDR3 runs 17 residues. In DNA, the CDR3 is TGTGCCAGCTCGCCTTTTGACAGGCAAGGTTCTGGAAACACCATATATTTT. It is translated as CASSPFDRQGSGNTIYF.

This chain connects TRBV27 to TRBJ1-1; 8 positions agree with TRBD1. J lost 7 bases, V lost 3 bases, and 7 bases had no gene match. Per the germline V gene, CDR1 is MNHEY and CDR2 is SMNVEV (reference sequence). CDR3 size: 14 residues. The CDR3 region is CASSFNRGAGEAFF. Here the CDR3 DNA reads TGTGCCAGCAGTTTCAACAGGGGGGCAGGTGAAGCTTTCTTT.

The chain links TRBV19 to TRBJ2-1; 9 bases fit TRBD1. The CDR3 loop spans 15 amino acids. V shed 6 bases and J 4 bases; nucleotides not matched to a gene: 7. Germline CDR1 reads LNHDA; CDR2 reads SQIVND (reference sequence). The CDR3 loop reads CASRLTGGGYNEQFF. As DNA, the CDR3 is TGTGCCAGTAGGTTGACAGGGGGTGGATACAATGAGCAGTTCTTC.

The genes are TRBV6-5 and TRBJ1-2; D unresolved. This CDR3 has 14 amino acids. CDR1 is MNHEY and CDR2 is SVGAGI in the germline V gene. V lost 5 bases and J 3 bases, leaving 13 bases between the germline ends. For the CDR3, the DNA is TGTGCCAGCAGTCCGCGTGGAGGAGACTATGGCTACACCTTC. Translation gives CASSPRGGDYGYTF.

CDR3 loop: CASSQDIGQAARNTIYF. DNA of the CDR3: TGTGCCAGCAGCCAAGATATAGGACAGGCGGCGAGAAACACCATATATTTT. The chain has TRBV14 and TRBJ1-3; TRBD1 agrees at 7 bases. J was trimmed by 5 bases and V by 0 bases; bases with no gene match: 10. The CDR3 runs 17 residues. Germline loops: CDR1 SGHDN, CDR2 FVKESK.